Described below is a single T cell receptor beta chain sequence and its context. Its antigen is not known. The sample originates from a study of CD8+ T cells in alopecia areata. Study results and caveats: Clonality exceeded that of normal scalp in lesional scalp, most notably in alopecia totalis/universalis. It was less clear whether patients shared TCRs than it was in mice, possibly because of HLA.

Once sorted, CD4+ cells from roughly 5 patients yielded CD25+CD127- cells. Alopecia areata patients had lesional scalp punch biopsies and peripheral blood taken from them. Sorting of CD4+ and CD8+ T cells was performed on PBMCs. The authors extracted RNA and reverse transcribed it into cDNA as the sequencing template. TCRdb's copy holds only in-frame clones and misses some; the assay was immunoSEQ multiplex PCR. The sample contains tens of thousands of clones, roughly 62% of which appear only once. Sequences were obtained from CD4+ Tregs sorted from blood. The source of this sequence is a human donor with alopecia areata.

Written as DNA, the CDR3 is TGTGCCAGTAGTGCTCAACAGAACAATGAGCAGTTCTTC. Translated: CASSAQQNNEQFF. The chain employs TRBV19 and TRBJ2-1; D not certain. There are 13 residues in the CDR3. Trimming cost V 5 bases and J 5 bases, with 10 bases left between them. CDR1 LNHDA and CDR2 SQIVND come from the germline V gene (reference sequence).